Presented here are 10 T cell receptor beta chains from one specimen sequenced in a study of post-analysis software for immune sequencing data. Built from TCR beta cDNA, the libraries had unique molecular identifiers in them. A single record per CDR3 protein comes from TCRdb applying MiXCR to the PCR reads. The data show approximately 730,000 distinct CDR3 sequences, with about 45% seen just once and 4.9% held by the top ten. Their antigens are not known. The study's findings and limits: A handful of TRBV segments occurring more often in patients than controls included TRBV5-6, TRBV5-1 and TRBV20-1.

Input material: blood. These receptors were taken from a girl under 18 with multiple sclerosis.

In the case of this clonotype: Sequence at one end of the junction differs from germline and may be a read error. The chain has TRBV7-2 and TRBJ2-1; possibly TRBD1 or TRBD2 for D (5 bases each). With the DNA end fitting TRBJ2-7 better, the J assignment may be wrong. The CDR3 extends over 17 amino acids. Germline CDR1 and CDR2: SGHTA and FQGNSA. The CDR3 DNA reads as TGTGCCGGCAGCTTTGGGTTAACTCGGGGCTCCTACAATGAGCAGTACTTC. Translated: CAGSFGLTRGSYNEQYF.

This chain links TRBV11-2 with TRBJ2-5; 10 bases are shared with TRBD2. After removal of 5 bases from V and 4 bases from J, the junction contained 10 bases not matched to a gene. Germline V gene lookup returns CDR1 SGHAT and CDR2 FQNNGV. The CDR3 has 16 amino acids. For the CDR3, the DNA is TGTGCCAGCAGCCGGGCTAGCGGGAGCCAGGGAGAGACCCAGTACTTC. Translating gives CASSRASGSQGETQYF.

The gene calls are TRBV28 and TRBJ2-7, with 9 nucleotides matching TRBD1. J lost 2 bases, V lost 6 bases, and 5 bases had no gene match. CDR1 is MDHEN and CDR2 is SYDVKM in the germline V gene. The CDR3 has 14 amino acids. CDR3 loop: CASRGGQGTYEQYF. DNA of the CDR3: TGTGCCAGCAGGGGGGGACAGGGAACCTACGAGCAGTACTTC.

The chain recombines TRBV5-6 with TRBJ1-1; unclear D gene. From germline, CDR1 is SGHDT and CDR2 YYEEEE. This CDR3 region has 16 residues. The germline V and J ends were trimmed by 1 base and 0 bases, with 13 bases remaining between them. CDR3 loop: CASSLLTASLNTEAFF. The CDR3 bases are TGTGCCAGCAGCTTGTTAACGGCTTCCCTGAACACTGAAGCTTTCTTT.

The chain carries TRBV6-1 and TRBJ2-2; D uncertain. This CDR3 spans 14 amino acids. Germline CDR1 and CDR2: MNHNS and SASEGT. V was shortened by 3 bases and J by 2 bases, with 7 bases between the two germline ends. In DNA, the CDR3 is TGTGCCAGCAGTGAGGGTGTTAACACCGGGGAGCTGTTTTTT. Translation: CASSEGVNTGELFF.

A remark on this clonotype: A read error is possible here, since a much larger clone lies one base away. V is TRBV29-1 and J is TRBJ2-7, with 10 positions matching TRBD1. This CDR3 has 12 residues. The germline CDR1 and CDR2 sequences are SQVTM and ANQGSEA. In nucleotides, the CDR3 is TGCACCGCCGGGACAGGGGAGGGCGTGCAGTACTTC. Amino acids: CTAGTGEGVQYF.

The chain carries TRBV12-3 or TRBV12-4 and TRBJ2-3; a possible D gene is TRBD2 (6 bases). The CDR3 is 14 amino acids. Between the trimmed V and J ends, which lost 10 bases and 0 bases, there was a span of 14 bases. Here the CDR3 reads CATRSGVSTDTQYF. CDR3 nucleotide sequence: TGTGCCACCCGTAGCGGAGTGAGCACAGATACGCAGTATTTT.

There are a few counts of this clonotype. The V and J genes are TRBV12-3 or TRBV12-4 and TRBJ1-1; the match to TRBD1 covers 9 bases. V trimming: 5 bases; J trimming: 7 bases; junction bases outside the gene matches: 11. The CDR3 totals 15 residues. For the CDR3, the DNA is TGTGCCAGCAGTCCCAGAACAGGGGGCGAGCTTGAAGCTTTCTTT. This encodes CASSPRTGGELEAFF.

V is TRBV12-3 or TRBV12-4 and J is TRBJ2-4, with D possibly TRBD1 on 5 matching bases. The closer fit of TRBJ2-7 to the DNA end suggests the J call may be wrong. CDR3 length: 13 residues. The CDR3 nucleotides are TGTGCCAGCAACCGGCAGGGCGTCCACGAGCAGTACTTC. It is translated as CASNRQGVHEQYF.

The table lists this clonotype with a few counts. This rearrangement joins TRBV12-3 or TRBV12-4 to TRBJ2-5; the match to TRBD2 covers 11 bases. CDR3 length equals 14 residues. Trimming cost V 2 bases and J 6 bases; bases outside gene matches: 2. CDR3 coding DNA: TGTGCCAGCAGTTTAAGACTAGCGGGAAAGACCCAGTACTTC. It codes for CASSLRLAGKTQYF.